One and the same sample provided the 17 T cell receptor beta chains below, sequenced in a study of blood T cell repertoires in COVID-19. The repertoire was sequenced with immunoSEQ multiplex PCR; TCRdb's copy has only in-frame clones and lacks some. The data contain roughly 180,000 clones, approximately 82% of them seen just once; the ten biggest clones take up about 10%. Material for sequencing was peripheral blood. The receptors derive from an elderly woman with active or convalescent COVID-19.

The genes are TRBV9 and TRBJ2-3, with TRBD2 identical over 9 bases. The ends lost 4 bases at V and 1 base at J; junction bases unmatched: 10. The CDR3 totals 17 residues. Germline V gene lookup returns CDR1 SGDLS and CDR2 YYNGEE. CDR3 sequence: CASSTHLAGVGTDTQYF. The CDR3, as DNA: TGTGCCAGCAGCACCCATTTAGCGGGAGTCGGCACAGATACGCAGTATTTT.

The CDR3 bases are TGTGCCAGCAGCTGGGGGGGGGCAGGAGGCAATCAGCCCCAGCATTTT. Amino acid sequence: CASSWGGAGGNQPQHF. V and J are TRBV7-8 and TRBJ1-5, with D possibly matching TRBD1 (6 bases). V lost 4 bases and J lost 2, with 15 bases in between. Per germline, CDR1 SGHVS and CDR2 FQNEAQ. The CDR3 has 16 amino acids.

The chain carries TRBV5-1 and TRBJ2-3, with 7 bases lining up with TRBD2. Germline lookup yields CDR1 SGHRS and CDR2 YFSETQ. The CDR3 is 16 amino acids. The ends lost 2 bases at V and 0 bases at J; junction bases unmatched: 6. The CDR3 nucleotides read TGCGCCAGCAGCTTAGGGGAGGGCTTGAGCACAGATACGCAGTATTTT. It encodes CASSLGEGLSTDTQYF.

The chain links TRBV5-1 to TRBJ2-2; TRBD1 is a possible D gene (6 bases). Looked up from germline, CDR1 is SGHRS and CDR2 is YFSETQ. The CDR3 totals 13 residues. Between the trimmed V and J ends, which lost 6 bases and 6 bases, there was a span of 12 bases. The CDR3 DNA reads as TGCGCCAGCACACAGGACAGCCCCGGGGAGCTGTTTTTT. Protein product: CASTQDSPGELFF.

V usage is TRBV2 and J usage is TRBJ2-1; TRBD1 matches at 8 bases. This CDR3 contains 13 residues. Germline assignment: CDR1 SNHLY and CDR2 FYNNEI. Losses at the gene ends were 8 bases for V and 4 bases for J; bases not matched to a gene: 4. The CDR3 is CASQGALYNEQFF. CDR3 DNA: TGTGCCAGCCAGGGGGCCCTTTACAATGAGCAGTTCTTC.

J is TRBJ1-5 and V is TRBV19; unclear D gene. Germline values: CDR1 LNHDA, CDR2 SQIVND (reference sequence). This CDR3 contains 14 residues. V was pared by 3 bases and J by 0 bases, with 6 bases between. The CDR3 protein is CASSMVSSNQPQHF. The CDR3 DNA reads as TGTGCCAGTAGTATGGTCAGTAGCAATCAGCCCCAGCATTTT. Looking up the rest from reference TRBV19 and TRBJ1-5 gives the full variable domain: DGGITQSPKYLFRKEGQNVTLSCEQNLNHDAMYWYRQDPGQGLRLIYYSQIVNDFQKGDIAEGYSVSREKKESFPLTVTSAQKNPTAFYLCASSMVSSNQPQHFGDGTRLSIL.

J is TRBJ2-7 and V is TRBV5-1, with 7 bases that match TRBD1. The CDR3 runs 15 residues. CDR1 SGHRS and CDR2 YFSETQ come from the germline V gene. V lost 0 bases, J lost 3 bases, and 6 bases stayed unmatched. The CDR3 is CASSLGDRVLYEQYF. The DNA for the CDR3 is TGCGCCAGCAGCTTGGGAGACAGGGTCCTCTACGAGCAGTACTTC.

This clone was seen just once. This chain connects TRBV19 to TRBJ1-6; 9 nucleotides match TRBD1. CDR3 size: 14 residues. V was clipped by 5 bases and J by 7 bases; unmatched bases: 3. Germline-derived CDR1 and CDR2 are LNHDA and SQIVND (reference sequence). The CDR3 nucleotides are TGTGCCAGTAGTTTAGGGACAGGGAATTCACCCCTCCACTTT. This sequence encodes CASSLGTGNSPLHF.

The chain links TRBV4-1 to TRBJ2-3, with 8 bases that match TRBD2. Germline V gene lookup returns CDR1 MGHRA and CDR2 YSYEKL. This CDR3 is built from 19 residues. The V gene end was trimmed by 0 bases and the J gene end by 2 bases; junction bases not matched to a gene: 13. The CDR3 coding sequence is TGCGCCAGCAGCCAAGATGGATCCCCGGGAGGGCCCTACACAGATACGCAGTATTTT. This translates into CASSQDGSPGGPYTDTQYF.

The chain employs TRBV6-5 and TRBJ1-1; a possible D gene is TRBD1 (6 bases). The CDR3 totals 12 residues. Trimming removed 6 bases from V and 11 bases from J, with 16 bases in between. Per germline, CDR1 MNHEY and CDR2 SVGAGI. The CDR3 nucleotides read TGTGCCAGCAGAGCCGGGACAATTGCGGCTTTCTTT. Translating gives CASRAGTIAAFF.

With regard to this clone: This CDR3 is also generated by other DNA sequences in the sample. The chain recombines TRBV5-1 with TRBJ2-7; TRBD2 agrees at 10 bases. The CDR3 runs 14 residues. Germline CDR1 is SGHRS and CDR2 is YFSETQ. V gave up 4 bases and J gave up 1 base; unmatched junction bases: 2. The CDR3 coding sequence is TGCGCCAGCAGCCTGACTAGCGGGTCCTACGAGCAGTACTTC. It codes for CASSLTSGSYEQYF.

CDR3: CASSHGVGLGQETQYF. Here the CDR3 DNA reads TGTGCCAGCAGTCACGGGGTGGGGTTGGGGCAAGAGACCCAGTACTTC. V and J are TRBV27 and TRBJ2-5; tentatively, D is TRBD2 (5 bases). Trimming shortened V by 5 bases and J by 2 bases, and 18 bases separated the two germline ends. Germline-derived CDR1 and CDR2 are MNHEY and SMNVEV (reference sequence). The CDR3 extends over 16 amino acids.

The chain links TRBV4-1 to TRBJ1-5, with unresolved D. The CDR3 runs 16 residues. Germline V CDR1 and CDR2: MGHRA, YSYEKL. V gave up 1 base and J gave up 3 bases, with 13 bases separating them. DNA for the CDR3: TGCGCCAGCAGCCAAGGTCAGCGGGGATCCAATCAGCCCCAGCATTTT. This translates into CASSQGQRGSNQPQHF.

The genes are TRBV11-2 and TRBJ1-6; tentatively, D is TRBD1 (6 bases). CDR1 is SGHAT, CDR2 FQNNGV, per germline. Trimming shortened V by 1 base and J by 8 bases, and 12 bases separated the two germline ends. The CDR3 runs 15 residues. CDR3 sequence (DNA): TGTGCCAGCAGCTTAGGCGGCAGGGGTCATTCACCCCTCCACTTT. This codes for CASSLGGRGHSPLHF. Variable domain in full (rest from reference TRBV11-2 and TRBJ1-6): EAGVAQSPRYKIIEKRQSVAFWCNPISGHATLYWYQQILGQGPKLLIQFQNNGVVDDSQLPKDRFSAERLKGVDSTLKIQPAKLEDSAVYLCASSLGGRGHSPLHFGNGTRLTVT.

V is TRBV18 and J is TRBJ1-1, with 9 bases matching TRBD1. V was clipped by 3 bases and J by 5 bases; unmatched bases: 10. The germline CDR1 and CDR2 sequences are KGHSH and LQKENI. The length of the CDR3 is 16 residues. CDR3 nucleotides: TGTGCCAGCTCACCCTCCTACGGGACAGGGCGGACTGAAGCTTTCTTT. Translating it yields CASSPSYGTGRTEAFF. The full variable domain, its missing parts supplied by reference TRBV18 and TRBJ1-1, is NAGVMQNPRHLVRRRGQEARLRCSPMKGHSHVYWYRQLPEEGLKFMVYLQKENIIDESGMPKERFSAEFPKEGPSILRIQQVVRGDSAAYFCASSPSYGTGRTEAFFGQGTRLTVV.

V is TRBV5-1 and J is TRBJ2-3, with 8 positions matching TRBD1. The CDR3 is 14 amino acids. CDR1 is SGHRS and CDR2 is YFSETQ in the germline V gene. Germline trimming cut 2 bases from V and 3 bases from J; bases unmatched to any gene: 2. CDR3 region: CASSFDRGTDTQYF. CDR3 in DNA: TGCGCCAGCAGCTTCGACAGGGGAACAGATACGCAGTATTTT. The full variable domain, in which reference TRBV5-1 and TRBJ2-3 provide the parts outside the CDR3, is KAGVTQTPRYLIKTRGQQVTLSCSPISGHRSVSWYQQTPGQGLQFLFEYFSETQRNKGNFPGRFSGRQFSNSRSEMNVSTLELGDSALYLCASSFDRGTDTQYFGPGTRLTVL.

The chain joins TRBV5-1 to TRBJ2-1, with D unclear. V lost 0 bases and J lost 0, with 4 bases in between. CDR3 length: 14 amino acids. CDR1 is SGHRS and CDR2 is YFSETQ in the germline V gene. The CDR3 DNA sequence: TGCGCCAGCAGCTTGGTCTACTCCTACAATGAGCAGTTCTTC. Its protein is CASSLVYSYNEQFF.